This T cell receptor (beta chain) appears in the sequencing data of a study of human T cells and chemical hapten exposure. There are many counts of this clonotype. Its target is not known. Indicated time point: patch test 1, 2 weeks after DPC sensitization. Sample treatment: therapeutic diphenylcyclopropenone sensitization with weekly scalp DPC. TCRdb re-analysed the RACE reads in MiXCR, keeping a single row per CDR3 protein. Among some 400,000 distinct CDR3 sequences, around 5% were seen once, and the ten largest hold roughly 2.4%. V was trimmed by 2 bases and J by 4 bases, leaving 11 bases between them. The CDR3 spans 14 residues. The germline V gene encodes CDR1 MGHDK and CDR2 SYGVNS. Study conclusions and caveats: No shift was seen in TCRs above 1 in 1000 frequency with DPC sensitization.

The chain employs TRBV25-1 and TRBJ2-5, with D uncertain. The TCR sequence derives from a woman between 45 and 65 years old with alopecia areata. Some clones in this sample may be carry-over from other donors' samples. The sequenced sample was whole blood, obtained in connection with sensitization to the hapten diphenylcyclopropenone (DPC). The CDR3 region has the DNA TGTGCCAGCAGTGAAGGAAAAGGGCCAGAGACCCAGTACTTC. This translates into CASSEGKGPETQYF.